The clone carrying this T cell receptor beta chain showed up just a few times. Constant-segment primers served in 5'RACE that generated TCR alpha and TCR beta cDNA libraries bearing sample barcodes and UMIs. From the 5' RACE reads, TCRdb called clonotypes with MiXCR, one entry per CDR3 protein. The sample lists about half a million distinct CDR3 sequences, 15% to 20% occurring once. The V segment lost 5 bases and the J segment 0 bases; nucleotides outside the gene matches: 6. The CDR3 sequence is 16 residues long. CDR1 is SEHNR and CDR2 is FQNEAQ in the germline V gene (reference sequence). The sample comes from a study of T-cell memory formation after mild COVID-19.

The TCR sequence derives from an adult woman who had mild COVID-19 (a few samples of this study predate the infection). Cell type and time point are not known. Source material: PBMCs or a T cell subset sorted from them (not recorded which). This chain uses TRBV7-9 with TRBJ2-7, with TRBD1 identical over 11 bases. The CDR3 coding sequence is TGTGCCAGCAGCCGAAGTGGGACAGGGGGCTCCTACGAGCAGTACTTC. This gives the protein CASSRSGTGGSYEQYF.